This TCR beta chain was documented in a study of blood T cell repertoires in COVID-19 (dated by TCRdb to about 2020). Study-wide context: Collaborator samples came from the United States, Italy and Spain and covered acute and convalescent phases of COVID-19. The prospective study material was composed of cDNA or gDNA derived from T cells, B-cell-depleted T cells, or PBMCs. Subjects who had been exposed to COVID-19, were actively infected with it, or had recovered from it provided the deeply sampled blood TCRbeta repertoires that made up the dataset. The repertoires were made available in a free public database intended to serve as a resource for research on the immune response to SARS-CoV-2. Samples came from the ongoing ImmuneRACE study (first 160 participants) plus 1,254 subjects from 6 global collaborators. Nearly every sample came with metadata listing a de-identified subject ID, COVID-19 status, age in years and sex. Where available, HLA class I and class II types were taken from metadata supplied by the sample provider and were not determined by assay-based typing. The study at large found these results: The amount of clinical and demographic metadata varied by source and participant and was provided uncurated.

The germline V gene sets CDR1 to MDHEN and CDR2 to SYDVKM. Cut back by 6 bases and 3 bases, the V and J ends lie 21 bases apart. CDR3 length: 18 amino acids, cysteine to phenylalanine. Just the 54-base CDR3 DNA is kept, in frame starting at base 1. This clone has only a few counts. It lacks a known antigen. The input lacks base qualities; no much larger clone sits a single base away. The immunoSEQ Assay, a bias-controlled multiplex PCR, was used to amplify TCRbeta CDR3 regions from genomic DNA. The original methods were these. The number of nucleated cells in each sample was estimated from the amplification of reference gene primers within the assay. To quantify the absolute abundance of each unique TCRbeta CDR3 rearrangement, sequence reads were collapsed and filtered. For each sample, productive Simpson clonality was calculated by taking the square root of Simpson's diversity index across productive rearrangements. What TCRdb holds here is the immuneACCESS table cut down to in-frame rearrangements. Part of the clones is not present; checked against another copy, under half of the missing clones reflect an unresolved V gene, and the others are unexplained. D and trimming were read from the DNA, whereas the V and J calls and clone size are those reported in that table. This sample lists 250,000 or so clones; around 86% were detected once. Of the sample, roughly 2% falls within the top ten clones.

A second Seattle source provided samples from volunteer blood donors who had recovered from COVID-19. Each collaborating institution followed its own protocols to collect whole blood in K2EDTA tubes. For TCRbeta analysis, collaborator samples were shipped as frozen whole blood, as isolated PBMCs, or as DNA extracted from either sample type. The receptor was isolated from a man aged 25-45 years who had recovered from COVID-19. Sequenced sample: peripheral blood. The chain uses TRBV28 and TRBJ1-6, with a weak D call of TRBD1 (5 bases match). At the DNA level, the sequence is TGTGCCAGCAGACATAAATATCCGTCCAGGGACTATAATTCACCCCTCCACTTT. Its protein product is CASRHKYPSRDYNSPLHF.